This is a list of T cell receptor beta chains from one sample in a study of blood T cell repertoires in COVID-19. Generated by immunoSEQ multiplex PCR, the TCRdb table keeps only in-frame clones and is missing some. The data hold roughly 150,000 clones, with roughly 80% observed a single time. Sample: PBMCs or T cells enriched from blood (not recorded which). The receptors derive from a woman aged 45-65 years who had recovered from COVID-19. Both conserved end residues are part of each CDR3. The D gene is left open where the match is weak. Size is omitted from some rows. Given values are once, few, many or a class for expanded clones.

cdr3_aa: CASSITDRGGYTF
cdr3_nt: TGTGCCAGTAGTATTACCGACAGGGGCGGCTACACCTTC
d_call: TRBD1
clone_size: -
v_call: TRBV19
j_call: TRBJ1-2

cdr3_aa: CASSLGLYDNSPLHF
cdr3_nt: TGTGCCAGCAGTTTGGGACTATACGATAATTCACCCCTCCACTTT
d_call: -
clone_size: -
v_call: TRBV27
j_call: TRBJ1-6

cdr3_aa: CASSWGQGQPQHF
cdr3_nt: TGTGCCAGCAGCTGGGGACAGGGCCAGCCCCAGCATTTT
d_call: TRBD1
clone_size: -
v_call: TRBV5-6
j_call: TRBJ1-5

cdr3_aa: CASSLSIQGYRPNTEAFF
cdr3_nt: TGTGCCAGCAGCCTGAGCATACAGGGGTACAGACCGAACACTGAAGCTTTCTTT
d_call: TRBD1
clone_size: -
v_call: TRBV7-9
j_call: TRBJ1-1

cdr3_aa: CASSPGTSGFYYEQYF
cdr3_nt: TGCGCCAGCAGCCCAGGGACTAGCGGCTTCTACTACGAGCAGTACTTC
d_call: TRBD2
clone_size: -
v_call: TRBV5-1
j_call: TRBJ2-7

cdr3_aa: CASSPGGSNEQFF
cdr3_nt: TGTGCCAGCAGCCCGGGGGGTAGCAATGAGCAGTTCTTC
d_call: TRBD2
clone_size: -
v_call: TRBV5-4
j_call: TRBJ2-1

cdr3_aa: CASSGTSAGRASTGELFF
cdr3_nt: TGTGCCAGCAGTGGGACTTCGGCGGGTCGGGCTAGTACCGGGGAGCTGTTTTTT
d_call: -
clone_size: -
v_call: TRBV25-1
j_call: TRBJ2-2

cdr3_aa: CASSATSGFYEQYF
cdr3_nt: TGTGCCAGCAGCGCAACTAGCGGGTTCTACGAGCAGTACTTC
d_call: TRBD2
clone_size: once
v_call: TRBV9
j_call: TRBJ2-7

cdr3_aa: CASSQRPTEQTEAFF
cdr3_nt: TGTGCCAGCAGCCAAAGGCCGACAGAACAGACTGAAGCTTTCTTT
d_call: -
clone_size: -
v_call: TRBV3-1/TRBV3-2
j_call: TRBJ1-1

cdr3_aa: CASRPSGRLTYEQYF
cdr3_nt: TGTGCCAGCAGACCTAGCGGGAGGCTCACCTACGAGCAGTACTTC
d_call: TRBD2
clone_size: -
v_call: TRBV6-2/TRBV6-3
j_call: TRBJ2-7

cdr3_aa: CASSQGGGGGFEAFF
cdr3_nt: TGTGCCAGCAGCCAAGGCGGAGGGGGGGGATTTGAAGCTTTCTTT
d_call: -
clone_size: -
v_call: TRBV3-1/TRBV3-2
j_call: TRBJ1-1

cdr3_aa: CATTDSGRTDTQYF
cdr3_nt: TGTGCCACCACCGACAGCGGGAGAACAGATACGCAGTATTTT
d_call: TRBD2
clone_size: -
v_call: TRBV24-1
j_call: TRBJ2-3

cdr3_aa: CATETTEHNEKLFF
cdr3_nt: TGTGCCACCGAGACAACAGAACACAATGAAAAACTGTTTTTT
d_call: -
clone_size: -
v_call: TRBV25-1
j_call: TRBJ1-4

cdr3_aa: CASSPRGLAGVNGGFNEQFF
cdr3_nt: TGTGCCAGCAGCCCGAGGGGACTAGCGGGAGTCAACGGGGGGTTCAATGAGCAGTTCTTC
d_call: TRBD2
clone_size: -
v_call: TRBV7-3
j_call: TRBJ2-1

cdr3_aa: CASSGQGGQPQHF
cdr3_nt: TGTGCCAGCAGCGGACAGGGAGGGCAGCCCCAGCATTTT
d_call: TRBD1
clone_size: -
v_call: TRBV3-1/TRBV3-2
j_call: TRBJ1-5

cdr3_aa: CASSEGQGPYEQYF
cdr3_nt: TGTGCCAGTAGTGAGGGACAGGGACCCTACGAGCAGTACTTC
d_call: TRBD1
clone_size: -
v_call: TRBV19
j_call: TRBJ2-7

cdr3_aa: CASSYVPGAAYEQYF
cdr3_nt: TGTGCCAGCAGTTACGTACCGGGAGCAGCCTACGAGCAGTACTTC
d_call: -
clone_size: -
v_call: TRBV6-5
j_call: TRBJ2-7

cdr3_aa: CASRAGLSSYEQYF
cdr3_nt: TGTGCCAGCAGAGCCGGACTCAGCTCCTACGAGCAGTACTTC
d_call: -
clone_size: few
v_call: TRBV6-5
j_call: TRBJ2-7

cdr3_aa: CASSIAGVDEQFF
cdr3_nt: TGTGCCAGTAGTATTGCGGGGGTGGATGAGCAGTTCTTC
d_call: TRBD2
clone_size: -
v_call: TRBV19
j_call: TRBJ2-1

cdr3_aa: CASSLGLAGETQYF
cdr3_nt: TGTGCTAGCAGCTTAGGGCTAGCGGGGGAGACCCAGTACTTC
d_call: TRBD2
clone_size: -
v_call: TRBV7-7
j_call: TRBJ2-5

cdr3_aa: CASSIGTGWEKLFF
cdr3_nt: TGTGCCAGTAGTATCGGGACTGGGTGGGAAAAACTGTTTTTT
d_call: -
clone_size: -
v_call: TRBV19
j_call: TRBJ1-4

cdr3_aa: CAIRGTAEGNSPLHF
cdr3_nt: TGTGCCATCAGGGGGACCGCGGAGGGTAATTCACCCCTCCACTTT
d_call: -
clone_size: -
v_call: TRBV10-3
j_call: TRBJ1-6

cdr3_aa: CATSLAGGNEQFF
cdr3_nt: TGTGCCACCAGTCTAGCGGGGGGGAATGAGCAGTTCTTC
d_call: TRBD2
clone_size: -
v_call: TRBV24-1
j_call: TRBJ2-1

cdr3_aa: CASSLAGGLPKDYGYTF
cdr3_nt: TGTGCCAGCAGCTTGGCAGGGGGACTCCCTAAGGACTATGGCTACACCTTC
d_call: TRBD1
clone_size: once
v_call: TRBV7-9
j_call: TRBJ1-2

cdr3_aa: CASSQDIAGGLREQFF
cdr3_nt: TGTGCCAGCAGCCAAGATATAGCGGGAGGGCTCAGGGAGCAGTTCTTC
d_call: TRBD2
clone_size: -
v_call: TRBV4-2
j_call: TRBJ2-1

cdr3_aa: CASSLDRVNYGYTF
cdr3_nt: TGTGCCAGCAGCTTGGACAGGGTTAACTATGGCTACACCTTC
d_call: TRBD1
clone_size: -
v_call: TRBV7-9
j_call: TRBJ1-2

cdr3_aa: CASTRRGLAGGSEQFF
cdr3_nt: TGTGCCAGCACCCGGCGGGGACTAGCGGGAGGGAGTGAGCAGTTCTTC
d_call: TRBD2
clone_size: -
v_call: TRBV7-2
j_call: TRBJ2-1

cdr3_aa: CAISGRGTEAFF
cdr3_nt: TGTGCCATCTCTGGCAGGGGCACTGAAGCTTTCTTT
d_call: -
clone_size: once
v_call: TRBV10-3
j_call: TRBJ1-1

cdr3_aa: CASSLFVGPDTQYF
cdr3_nt: TGTGCCAGCAGCTTGTTTGTGGGGCCAGATACGCAGTATTTT
d_call: -
clone_size: once
v_call: TRBV5-6
j_call: TRBJ2-3

cdr3_aa: CASSLRTSGSHEQFF
cdr3_nt: TGCGCCAGCAGCCTCCGGACTAGCGGGAGTCATGAGCAGTTCTTC
d_call: TRBD2
clone_size: -
v_call: TRBV5-1
j_call: TRBJ2-1

cdr3_aa: CSVTGTAYGYTF
cdr3_nt: TGCAGCGTTACCGGGACAGCCTATGGCTACACCTTC
d_call: TRBD1
clone_size: once
v_call: TRBV29-1
j_call: TRBJ1-2

cdr3_aa: CASSLNQLGVNEQFF
cdr3_nt: TGTGCCAGCTCACTGAATCAACTAGGAGTCAATGAGCAGTTCTTC
d_call: -
clone_size: -
v_call: TRBV18
j_call: TRBJ2-1

cdr3_aa: CSAGNGRGYGYTF
cdr3_nt: TGCAGCGCCGGCAACGGCAGGGGCTATGGCTACACCTTC
d_call: -
clone_size: few
v_call: TRBV29-1
j_call: TRBJ1-2

cdr3_aa: CASSPYRGGEKLFF
cdr3_nt: TGCGCCAGCAGCCCGTACAGGGGGGGTGAAAAACTGTTTTTT
d_call: TRBD1
clone_size: -
v_call: TRBV4-1
j_call: TRBJ1-4

cdr3_aa: CASSQDEGTSSYEQYF
cdr3_nt: TGCGCCAGCAGCCAAGATGAGGGGACAAGCTCCTACGAGCAGTACTTC
d_call: -
clone_size: -
v_call: TRBV4-1
j_call: TRBJ2-7

cdr3_aa: CASSLTGGYGYTF
cdr3_nt: TGTGCCAGCAGCCTTACAGGGGGCTATGGCTACACCTTC
d_call: TRBD1
clone_size: -
v_call: TRBV3-1/TRBV3-2
j_call: TRBJ1-2

cdr3_aa: CSATGTGELFF
cdr3_nt: TGCAGTGCCACAGGGACCGGGGAGCTGTTTTTT
d_call: -
clone_size: -
v_call: TRBV20-1
j_call: TRBJ2-2